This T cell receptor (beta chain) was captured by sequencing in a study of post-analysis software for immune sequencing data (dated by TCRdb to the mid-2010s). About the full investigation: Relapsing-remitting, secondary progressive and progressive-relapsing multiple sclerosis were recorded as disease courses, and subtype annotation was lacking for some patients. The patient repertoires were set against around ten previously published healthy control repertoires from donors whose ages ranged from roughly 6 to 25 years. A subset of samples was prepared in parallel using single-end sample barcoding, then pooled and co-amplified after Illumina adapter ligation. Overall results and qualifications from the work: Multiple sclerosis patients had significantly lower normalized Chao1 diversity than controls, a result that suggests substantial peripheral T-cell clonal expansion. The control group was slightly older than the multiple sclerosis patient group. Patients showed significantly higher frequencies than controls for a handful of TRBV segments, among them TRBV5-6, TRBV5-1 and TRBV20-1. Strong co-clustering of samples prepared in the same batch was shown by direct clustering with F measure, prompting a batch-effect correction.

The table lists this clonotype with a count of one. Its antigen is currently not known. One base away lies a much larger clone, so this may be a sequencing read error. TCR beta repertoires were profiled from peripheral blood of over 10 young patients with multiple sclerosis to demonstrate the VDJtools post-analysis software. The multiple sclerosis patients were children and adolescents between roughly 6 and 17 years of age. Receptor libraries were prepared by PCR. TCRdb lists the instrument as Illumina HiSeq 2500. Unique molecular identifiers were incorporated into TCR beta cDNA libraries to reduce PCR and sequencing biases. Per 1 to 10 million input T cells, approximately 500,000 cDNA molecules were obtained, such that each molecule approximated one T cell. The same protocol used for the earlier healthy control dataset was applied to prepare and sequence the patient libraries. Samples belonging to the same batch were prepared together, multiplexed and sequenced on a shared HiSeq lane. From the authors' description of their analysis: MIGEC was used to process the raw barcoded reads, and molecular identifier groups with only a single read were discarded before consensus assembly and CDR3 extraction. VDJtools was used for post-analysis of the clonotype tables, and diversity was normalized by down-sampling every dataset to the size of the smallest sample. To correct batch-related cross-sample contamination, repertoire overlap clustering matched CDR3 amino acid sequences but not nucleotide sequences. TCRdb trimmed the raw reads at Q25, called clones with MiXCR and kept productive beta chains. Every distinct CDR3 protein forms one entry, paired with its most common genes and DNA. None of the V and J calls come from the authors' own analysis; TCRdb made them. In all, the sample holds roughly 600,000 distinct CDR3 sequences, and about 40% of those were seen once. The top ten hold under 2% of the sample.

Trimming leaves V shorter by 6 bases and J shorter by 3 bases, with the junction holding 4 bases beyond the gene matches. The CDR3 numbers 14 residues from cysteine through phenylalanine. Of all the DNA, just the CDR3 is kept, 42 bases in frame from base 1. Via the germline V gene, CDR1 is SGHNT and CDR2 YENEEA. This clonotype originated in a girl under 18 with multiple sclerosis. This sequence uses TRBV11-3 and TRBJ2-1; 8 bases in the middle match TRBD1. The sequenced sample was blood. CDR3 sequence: CASSSGGFYNEQFF. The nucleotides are TGTGCCAGCAGTTCAGGGGGCTTCTACAATGAGCAGTTCTTC.